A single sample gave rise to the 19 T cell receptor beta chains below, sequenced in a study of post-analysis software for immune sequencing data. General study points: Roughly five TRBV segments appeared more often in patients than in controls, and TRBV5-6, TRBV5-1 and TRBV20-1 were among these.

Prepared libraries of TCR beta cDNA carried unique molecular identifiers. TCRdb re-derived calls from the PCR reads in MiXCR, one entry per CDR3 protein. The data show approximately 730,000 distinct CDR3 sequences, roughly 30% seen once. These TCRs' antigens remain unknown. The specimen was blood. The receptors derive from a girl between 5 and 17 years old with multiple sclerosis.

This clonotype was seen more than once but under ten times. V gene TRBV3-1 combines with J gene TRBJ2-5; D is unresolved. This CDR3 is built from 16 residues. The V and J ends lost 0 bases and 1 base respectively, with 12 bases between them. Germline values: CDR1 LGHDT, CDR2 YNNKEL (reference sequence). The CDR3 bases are TGTGCCAGCAGCCAAGATCTCGGCAGTCCCCAAGAGACCCAGTACTTC. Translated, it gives CASSQDLGSPQETQYF.

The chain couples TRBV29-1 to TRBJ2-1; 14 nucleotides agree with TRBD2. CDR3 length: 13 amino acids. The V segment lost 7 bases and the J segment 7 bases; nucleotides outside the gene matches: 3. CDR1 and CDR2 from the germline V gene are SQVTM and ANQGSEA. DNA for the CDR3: TGCAGCGCCGGGACTAGCGGGAGTAATGAGCAGTTCTTC. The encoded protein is CSAGTSGSNEQFF.

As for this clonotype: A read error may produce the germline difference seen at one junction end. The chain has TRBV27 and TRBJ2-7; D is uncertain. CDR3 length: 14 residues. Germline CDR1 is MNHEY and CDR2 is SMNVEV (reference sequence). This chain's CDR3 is CASRLSVGSYEQYF. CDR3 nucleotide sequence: TGTGCCAGCAGGTTATCAGTGGGCAGCTACGAGCAGTACTTC.

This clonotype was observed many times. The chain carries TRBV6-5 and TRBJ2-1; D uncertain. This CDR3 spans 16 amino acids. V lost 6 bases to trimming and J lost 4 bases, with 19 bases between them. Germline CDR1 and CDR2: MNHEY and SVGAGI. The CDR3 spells CASRPTTRFHYNEQFF. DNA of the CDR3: TGTGCCAGCAGGCCCACAACAAGGTTCCATTACAATGAGCAGTTCTTC.

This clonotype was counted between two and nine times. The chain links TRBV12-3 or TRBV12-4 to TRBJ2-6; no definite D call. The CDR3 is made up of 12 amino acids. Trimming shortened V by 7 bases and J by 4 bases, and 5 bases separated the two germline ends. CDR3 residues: CASTRGANVLTF. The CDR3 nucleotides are TGTGCCAGCACTCGAGGGGCCAACGTCCTGACTTTC.

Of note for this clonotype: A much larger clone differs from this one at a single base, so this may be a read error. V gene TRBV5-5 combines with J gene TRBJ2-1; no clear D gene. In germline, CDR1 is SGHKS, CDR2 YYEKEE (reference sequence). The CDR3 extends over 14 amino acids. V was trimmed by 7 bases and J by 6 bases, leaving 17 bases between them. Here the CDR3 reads CASQLDWGGNEQFF. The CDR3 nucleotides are TGTGCCAGCCAGCTTGATTGGGGTGGCAATGAGCAGTTCTTC.

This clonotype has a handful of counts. The CDR3 region is CASYDGVSYEQYF. The CDR3 bases are TGTGCCAGCTATGACGGGGTTTCCTACGAGCAGTACTTC. The J gene is TRBJ2-7, the V gene TRBV6-2 or TRBV6-3; a weak D match, TRBD2 (5 bases). Germline V gives CDR1 MNHEY, CDR2 SVGEGT. The ends were cut back, 8 bases at V and 1 base at J, with 12 bases in the middle. The CDR3 is 13 amino acids.

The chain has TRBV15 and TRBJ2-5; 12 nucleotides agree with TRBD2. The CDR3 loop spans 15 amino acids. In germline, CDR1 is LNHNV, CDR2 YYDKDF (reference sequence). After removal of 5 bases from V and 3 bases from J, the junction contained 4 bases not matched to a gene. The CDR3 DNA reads TGTGCCACCAGCGCCCGGACTAGCGGGGAAGAGACCCAGTACTTC. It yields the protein CATSARTSGEETQYF.

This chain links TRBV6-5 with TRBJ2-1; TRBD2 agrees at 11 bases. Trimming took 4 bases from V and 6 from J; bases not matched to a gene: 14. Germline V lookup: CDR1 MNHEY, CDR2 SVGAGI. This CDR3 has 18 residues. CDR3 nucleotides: TGTGCCAGCAGTTCCACCGCGCTCCTAGCGGGAGGAGTCAATGAGCAGTTCTTC. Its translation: CASSSTALLAGGVNEQFF.

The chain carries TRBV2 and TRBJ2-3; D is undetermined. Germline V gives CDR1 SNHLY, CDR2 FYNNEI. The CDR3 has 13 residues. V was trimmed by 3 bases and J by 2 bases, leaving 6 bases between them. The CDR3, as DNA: TGTGCCAGCAGTGAGGAGACCACAGATACGCAGTATTTT. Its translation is CASSEETTDTQYF.

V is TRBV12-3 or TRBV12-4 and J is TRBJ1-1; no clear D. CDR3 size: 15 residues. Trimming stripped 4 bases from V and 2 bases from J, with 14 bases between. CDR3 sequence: CASSSRREGNTEAFF. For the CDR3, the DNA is TGTGCCAGCAGTTCGCGTCGGGAGGGAAACACTGAAGCTTTCTTT.

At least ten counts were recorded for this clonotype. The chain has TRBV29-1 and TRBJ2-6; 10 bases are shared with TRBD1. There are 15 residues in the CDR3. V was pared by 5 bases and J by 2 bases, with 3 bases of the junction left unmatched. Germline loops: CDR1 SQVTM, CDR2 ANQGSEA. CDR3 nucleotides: TGCAGCGTTCACGGACAGGGGGCTGGGGCCAACGTCCTGACTTTC. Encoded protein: CSVHGQGAGANVLTF.

Written as DNA, the CDR3 is TGCAGTGCTTCAAGGACAGGGACCTATGGCTACACCTTC. It encodes CSASRTGTYGYTF. The V gene is TRBV20-1, the J gene TRBJ1-2; 8 bases map to TRBD1. CDR3 size: 13 residues. V dropped 5 bases and J dropped 4; count of bases not matched to a gene: 6. CDR1 and CDR2 from the germline V gene are DFQATT and SNEGSKA (reference sequence).

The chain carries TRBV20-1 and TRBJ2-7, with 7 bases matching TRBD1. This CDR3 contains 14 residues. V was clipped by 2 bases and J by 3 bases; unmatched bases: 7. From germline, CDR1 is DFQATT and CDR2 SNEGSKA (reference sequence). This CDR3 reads CSARQTGTVYEQYF. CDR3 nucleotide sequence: TGCAGTGCTAGACAAACCGGGACAGTCTACGAGCAGTACTTC.

The CDR3 DNA reads TGCAGCGTTGTAGGGGGCAGCGGGATCTCCTACAATGAGCAGTTCTTC. Translating gives CSVVGGSGISYNEQFF. The chain carries TRBV29-1 and TRBJ2-1; tentatively, D is TRBD1 or TRBD2 (7 bases each). The germline gives CDR1 SQVTM, CDR2 ANQGSEA. This CDR3 region has 16 residues. V lost 4 bases and J lost 0, with 16 bases in between.

The CDR3 bases are TGCGCCAGCAGCCCATCGACAAACACCGGGGAGCTGTTTTTT. Translating it yields CASSPSTNTGELFF. The chain couples TRBV5-1 to TRBJ2-2; the D is unclear. Germline lookup yields CDR1 SGHRS and CDR2 YFSETQ. Trimming took off 4 bases at V and 2 bases at J, with 9 bases between the two ends. The CDR3 is 14 amino acids.

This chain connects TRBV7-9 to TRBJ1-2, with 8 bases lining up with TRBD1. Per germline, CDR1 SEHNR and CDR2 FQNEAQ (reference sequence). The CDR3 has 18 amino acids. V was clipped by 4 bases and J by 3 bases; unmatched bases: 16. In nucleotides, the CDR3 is TGTGCCAGCAGCTCCACCGACGGAGGACAGGGAGCGGACTATGGCTACACCTTC. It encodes CASSSTDGGQGADYGYTF.

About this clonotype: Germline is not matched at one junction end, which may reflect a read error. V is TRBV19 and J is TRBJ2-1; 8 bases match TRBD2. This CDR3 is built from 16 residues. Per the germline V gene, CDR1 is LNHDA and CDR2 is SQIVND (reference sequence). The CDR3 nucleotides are TGTGCCAGTGGTATAGTGGCGGGAGGTTCCTACAATGAGCAGTTCTTC. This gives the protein CASGIVAGGSYNEQFF.

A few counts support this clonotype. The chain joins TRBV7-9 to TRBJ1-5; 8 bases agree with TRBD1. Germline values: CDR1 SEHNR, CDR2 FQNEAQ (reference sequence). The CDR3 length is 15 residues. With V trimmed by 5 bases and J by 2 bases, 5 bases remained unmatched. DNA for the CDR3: TGTGCCAGCAGCCCCAGGGGGCCGGGCAATCAGCCCCAGCATTTT. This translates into CASSPRGPGNQPQHF.